The rows below give T cell receptor beta chains drawn from one sample of a study of early T cells in non-severe SARS-CoV-2 infection. TCRdb processed the 5' RACE reads anew with MiXCR; each CDR3 protein has one entry. The sample has 45,000 to 55,000 distinct CDR3 sequences, under 14% seen once; the top ten hold approximately 10%. The sequencing input was whole blood. These receptors were obtained from an adult who was a healthcare worker with PCR-confirmed SARS-CoV-2 infection or an uninfected control (not recorded which). CDR3s include the opening cysteine and the closing phenylalanine or tryptophan. Fields, in order: D gene, V gene, clone size, J gene, CDR3 DNA, CDR3 protein. The D gene is left open where the match is weak. Expanded clones get a size class; other rows say once, few or many, or leave the size out.

>.|TRBV13|.|TRBJ2-3
TGTGCCAGCAGCTTAGGGACTGTGGGGGATACGCAGTATTTT
CASSLGTVGDTQYF
>.|TRBV4-1|.|TRBJ2-7
TGCGCCAGCAGACCCCAATTCGTCTCTTCCTACGAGCAGTACTTC
CASRPQFVSSYEQYF
>.|TRBV6-6|many|TRBJ1-3
TGTGCCAGCAGTTACGTGTTAGACGGCCCCTCTGGAAACACCATATATTTT
CASSYVLDGPSGNTIYF
>TRBD2|TRBV7-6|many|TRBJ2-1
TGTGCCAGCAGCGGTCAAGAGGGACTAGCGGGGGGGCGGTCCTACAATGAGCAGTTCTTC
CASSGQEGLAGGRSYNEQFF
>.|TRBV5-5|.|TRBJ1-5
TGTGCCAGCAGCCTATTGGGGTATAGCAATCAGCCCCAGCATTTT
CASSLLGYSNQPQHF
>.|TRBV12-3/TRBV12-4|.|TRBJ2-3
TGTGCCAGCAGTGGCCGGGACGCGCAGTATTTT
CASSGRDAQYF
>.|TRBV2|many|TRBJ1-3
TGTGCCAGCAGCCCATTCCCTCAAGGGGACTCTGGAAACACCATATATTTT
CASSPFPQGDSGNTIYF
>.|TRBV11-2|.|TRBJ2-1
TGTGTCAGCAGCTGGCCCCAAGATTTAGGGCCCTACAATGAGCAGTTCTTC
CVSSWPQDLGPYNEQFF
>.|TRBV5-1|.|TRBJ2-7
TGCGCCAGCAGCAATAGCGGTTACTCCTACGAGCAGTACTTC
CASSNSGYSYEQYF
>.|TRBV29-1|many|TRBJ1-1
TGCAGCGTAGCCCCCTCCGGACAAGAAGCTTTCTTT
CSVAPSGQEAFF
>.|TRBV2|once|TRBJ1-1
TGTGCCAGCTTGGGGGGGCCGGTAGCTTTCTTT
CASLGGPVAFF
>.|TRBV7-3|.|TRBJ2-3
TGTGCCAGCAGCTTACAGGGTGTTTTAGATACGCAGTATTTT
CASSLQGVLDTQYF
>TRBD1|TRBV29-1|.|TRBJ2-2
TGCAGCGCTAAGGGACAGCTAAACACCGGGGAGCTGTTTTTT
CSAKGQLNTGELFF
>.|TRBV6-1|.|TRBJ2-7
TGTGCCAGCAGTGAAGGAACAGGCCGCCGGGAGCAGTACTTC
CASSEGTGRREQYF
>.|TRBV5-4|many|TRBJ2-3
TGTGCCAGCAGCTTGGGCGGGACCTTAATTAGGGGCACAGATACGCAGTATTTT
CASSLGGTLIRGTDTQYF
>.|TRBV7-8|.|TRBJ1-2
TGTGCCAGCAGCTTGGGACTGCGCTATGGCTACACCTTC
CASSLGLRYGYTF
>.|TRBV7-9|.|TRBJ1-1
TGTGCCAGCAGCAGGGACACGAACACTGAAGCTTTCTTT
CASSRDTNTEAFF
>.|TRBV18|many|TRBJ2-3
TGTGCCAGCTCATCAAACCAGGCCCTGCGCGTCACAGATACGCAGTATTTT
CASSSNQALRVTDTQYF
>.|TRBV12-3/TRBV12-4|many|TRBJ1-5
TGTGCCAGCAGTTTTAATGAGGGCTCGGGCAATCAGCCCCAGCATTTT
CASSFNEGSGNQPQHF
>.|TRBV27|few|TRBJ2-5
TGTGCCAGCAGGGTTAGAGGCGGTGGGAATAGAGAGACCCAGTACTTC
CASRVRGGGNRETQYF
>.|TRBV4-2|many|TRBJ2-6
TGTGCCAGCAGCCAAGGAGGGAACTCTGGGGCCAACGTCCTGACTTTC
CASSQGGNSGANVLTF
>.|TRBV6-1|many|TRBJ1-2
TGTGCCAGCAGTCCCGAAAAGGGAAAAGGGTCCGGCTACACCTTC
CASSPEKGKGSGYTF
>.|TRBV5-6|few|TRBJ2-7
TGTGCCAGCAGCTTGACAGTCCCAGACTACGAGCAGTACTTC
CASSLTVPDYEQYF
>TRBD1|TRBV7-9|.|TRBJ2-5
TGTGCCAGCAGATTGGGACAGCAAGAGACCCAGTACTTC
CASRLGQQETQYF
>TRBD1|TRBV10-2|few|TRBJ1-1
TGCGCCAGCTCGCAGGACAGGGGAACTGAAGCTTTCTTT
CASSQDRGTEAFF
>.|TRBV7-9|.|TRBJ1-1
TGTGCCAGCACTCAAGGGGGAGGGACTGAAGCTTTCTTT
CASTQGGGTEAFF
>.|TRBV7-9|many|TRBJ1-1
TGTGCCAGCAGCTTAGATCGCGCCACTGAAGCTTTCTTT
CASSLDRATEAFF
>TRBD1|TRBV12-3/TRBV12-4|.|TRBJ1-1
TGTGCCAGCAGTCCGAGGGACAGGGGAGTAGCGAACACTGAAGCTTTCTTT
CASSPRDRGVANTEAFF
>.|TRBV7-8|few|TRBJ2-1
TGTGCCAGCAGCTTAAGGCTAGCGCACTACAATGAGCAGTTCTTC
CASSLRLAHYNEQFF
>.|TRBV7-9|few|TRBJ2-4
TGTGCCAGCAGCTTAGGTGGAGGTATTTCGGACATTCAGTACTTC
CASSLGGGISDIQYF
>TRBD1|TRBV5-1|.|TRBJ2-3
TGCGCCAGCAGGAGGTCCGGACAGGGCACAGATACGCAGTATTTT
CASRRSGQGTDTQYF
>.|TRBV6-1|.|TRBJ2-1
TGTGCCAGCAGTGAGAGGGGCGGCCGCTCCTACAATGAGCAGTTCTTC
CASSERGGRSYNEQFF
>.|TRBV28|many|TRBJ2-7
TGTGCCAGCAGTTTGCCCGGTCGTTACGAGCAGTACTTC
CASSLPGRYEQYF
>TRBD1|TRBV6-2/TRBV6-3|many|TRBJ2-7
TGTGCCAGCAGTTACTTTGCCGGGACAGGGGGGTTTGACGAGCAGTACTTC
CASSYFAGTGGFDEQYF
>TRBD2|TRBV29-1|few|TRBJ2-3
TGCAGCTCCTCCGGGACTAGCGGGGTCACAGATACGCAGTATTTT
CSSSGTSGVTDTQYF
>.|TRBV7-9|.|TRBJ2-6
TGTGCCCACTTGGGGGGAGCCCACTCTGGGGCCAACGTCCTGACTTTC
CAHLGGAHSGANVLTF
>TRBD1|TRBV7-7|few|TRBJ2-7
TGTGCCAGCAGCAAATACAGGGGAAGCTCCTACGAGCAGTACTTC
CASSKYRGSSYEQYF
>.|TRBV9|.|TRBJ2-2
TGTGCCAGCAGCGTCAGCGCGAACACCGGGGAGCTGTTTTTT
CASSVSANTGELFF
>.|TRBV7-7|.|TRBJ1-1
TGTGCCAGCAGCTTAGACACCAACACTGAAGCTTTCTTT
CASSLDTNTEAFF
>TRBD2|TRBV4-1|few|TRBJ2-1
TGCGCCAGCAGCCAAGTAGCTAGCGGGGGATCCTACAATGAGCAGTTCTTC
CASSQVASGGSYNEQFF